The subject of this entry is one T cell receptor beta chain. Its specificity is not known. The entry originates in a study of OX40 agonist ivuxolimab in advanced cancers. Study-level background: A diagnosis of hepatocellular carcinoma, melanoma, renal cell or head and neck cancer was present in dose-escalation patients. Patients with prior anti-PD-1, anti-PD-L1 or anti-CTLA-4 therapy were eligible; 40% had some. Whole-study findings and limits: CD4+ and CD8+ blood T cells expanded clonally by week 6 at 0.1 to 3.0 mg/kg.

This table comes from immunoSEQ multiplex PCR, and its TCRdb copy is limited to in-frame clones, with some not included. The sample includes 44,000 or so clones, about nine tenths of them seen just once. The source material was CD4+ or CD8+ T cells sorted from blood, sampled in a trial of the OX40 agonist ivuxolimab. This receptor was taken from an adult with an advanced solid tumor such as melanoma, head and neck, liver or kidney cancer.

CDR3 protein: CASSPALVSLADTQYF. In nucleotides, the CDR3 is TGTGCCAGCAGCCCAGCACTAGTGAGTCTCGCAGATACGCAGTATTTT. The chain carries TRBV11-2 and TRBJ2-3; the D gene is possibly TRBD2 (5 bases). Germline values: CDR1 SGHAT, CDR2 FQNNGV. With 5 bases removed from V and 4 bases from J, the gap between germline ends came to 19 bases. The CDR3 contains 16 residues.